What follows are 22 T cell receptor beta chains derived from one specimen sequenced in a study of shared clonotypes between healthy human individuals. Libraries were prepared by immunoSEQ multiplex PCR; TCRdb keeps only in-frame clonotypes and omits some of them. Seen here are about 380,000 clones, approximately 96% observed once, and the top ten hold approximately 0.3%. Sequencing input: memory CD8+ T cells sorted from blood. Subset of the sample: CD45RO+ cells pooled with CCR7-negative TemRA cells. The receptors here all came from a man under 40 in good health.

The gene calls are TRBV27 and TRBJ2-7; D is possibly TRBD1 (6 bases). The germline gives CDR1 MNHEY, CDR2 SMNVEV (reference sequence). The CDR3 contains 14 residues. Trimming removed 1 base at V and 0 bases at J, with 7 bases between. This chain's CDR3 is CASSLWDNSYEQYF. The CDR3 coding sequence is TGTGCCAGCAGTTTATGGGACAACTCCTACGAGCAGTACTTC.

This CDR3 reads CASSLGVSGSSGEQYF. The CDR3 nucleotides read TGTGCCAGCAGCTTGGGGGTTAGCGGGAGCTCTGGCGAGCAGTACTTC. The chain employs TRBV5-4 and TRBJ2-7; 9 positions agree with TRBD2. J lost 6 bases, V lost 0 bases, and 10 bases had no gene match. The CDR3 runs 16 residues. Germline CDR1 and CDR2: SGHNT and YYREEE (reference sequence).

This chain connects TRBV2 to TRBJ1-6; D remains ambiguous. The CDR3 runs to 15 residues. Trimming left V 4 bases short and J 4 bases short, with 11 bases between. Germline V gene lookup returns CDR1 SNHLY and CDR2 FYNNEI. DNA of the CDR3: TGTGCCAGCAGTGCCTATTTGACGTATAATTCACCCCTCCACTTT. It yields the protein CASSAYLTYNSPLHF.

J is TRBJ2-3 and V is TRBV21-1; TRBD1, the D gene given by the table, was not confirmed from the DNA. TRBV21-1 has pseudogene status. The CDR3 consists of 15 residues. As DNA, the CDR3 is TGTGCCAGCAGCAAAGCCGTACAGGGGTTCTATACGCAGTATTTT. Translating it yields CASSKAVQGFYTQYF.

The gene calls are TRBV27 and TRBJ2-3; 9 bases agree with TRBD2. V was clipped by 2 bases and J by 2 bases; unmatched bases: 5. This CDR3 region has 16 residues. Looked up from germline, CDR1 is MNHEY and CDR2 is SMNVEV (reference sequence). CDR3 in DNA: TGTGCCAGCAGTTTACTCGGGACTAGCTCCACAGATACGCAGTATTTT. Translated: CASSLLGTSSTDTQYF.

This chain connects TRBV28 to TRBJ1-1; D is undetermined. Germline lookup yields CDR1 MDHEN and CDR2 SYDVKM. The ends were cut back, 8 bases at V and 3 bases at J, with 7 bases in the middle. This CDR3 has 11 amino acids. The CDR3 DNA sequence: TGTGCCAGCGGAGTTTACACTGAAGCTTTCTTT. Translation gives CASGVYTEAFF.

The gene calls are TRBV14 and TRBJ2-1, with 12 bases that match TRBD2. The CDR3 spans 17 residues. Trimming cost V 2 bases and J 8 bases; bases outside gene matches: 10. Germline V gives CDR1 SGHDN, CDR2 FVKESK. The CDR3 DNA follows: TGTGCCAGCAGCCAAAGGGGCCTAGCGGGAGGGGGTCATGAGCAGTTCTTC. Translated: CASSQRGLAGGGHEQFF.

The rearrangement links TRBV6-1 to TRBJ2-7; D remains unclear. The CDR3 has 15 amino acids. Per the germline V gene, CDR1 is MNHNS and CDR2 is SASEGT. The V gene lost 2 bases and the J gene lost 7 bases, with 18 bases spanning the gap. CDR3 in DNA: TGTGCCAGCAGTGAATCATCGTGGTCAGGTGGGGAGCAGTACTTC. It translates to CASSESSWSGGEQYF.

To note about this clone: Other DNA sequences of this sample code for an identical CDR3. V and J are TRBV30 and TRBJ2-5; D not certain. The CDR3 runs 11 residues. Germline V gene sequence: CDR1 GTSNPN, CDR2 SVGIG (reference sequence). V dropped 2 bases and J dropped 5 bases, with 6 bases sitting between them. The CDR3 protein is CAWSPRETQYF. The CDR3 nucleotides read TGTGCCTGGAGTCCGAGGGAGACCCAGTACTTC. The whole variable domain, filled in from reference TRBV30 and TRBJ2-5, reads SQTIHQWPATLVQPVGSPLSLECTVEGTSNPNLYWYRQAAGRGLQLLFYSVGIGQISSEVPQNLSASRPQDRQFILSSKKLLLSDSGFYLCAWSPRETQYFGPGTRLLVL.

The J gene is TRBJ2-5, the V gene TRBV5-4; 8 bases match TRBD1. J gave up 2 bases and V 0 bases, and 6 bases lay outside the gene matches. Germline values: CDR1 SGHNT, CDR2 YYREEE (reference sequence). The CDR3 is made up of 16 amino acids. The CDR3 loop is CASSLDGQGGQETQYF. Here the CDR3 DNA reads TGTGCCAGCAGCTTGGACGGACAGGGAGGACAAGAGACCCAGTACTTC.

V gene TRBV9 combines with J gene TRBJ2-6; 9 bases map to TRBD1. V shed 1 base, J shed 2 bases, and the junction held 7 bases outside the gene matches. The CDR3 totals 18 residues. Germline V lookup: CDR1 SGDLS, CDR2 YYNGEE. The CDR3 loop is CASSVRDRDTTGANVLTF. CDR3 bases: TGTGCCAGCAGCGTACGGGACAGGGATACTACTGGGGCCAACGTCCTGACTTTC.

This sequence joins TRBV2 and TRBJ2-3; no clear D gene. CDR1 and CDR2 from the germline V gene are SNHLY and FYNNEI. The CDR3 length is 14 residues. Between the trimmed V and J ends, which lost 8 bases and 0 bases, there was a span of 12 bases. In nucleotides, the CDR3 is TGTGCCAGCCGGGCAGGAGAGAGCACAGATACGCAGTATTTT. Its protein product is CASRAGESTDTQYF.

In DNA, the CDR3 is TGCGCCAGCAGCTTCACCTGGCCAGGATGGGGAGATACGCAGTATTTT. Protein product: CASSFTWPGWGDTQYF. The chain is built from TRBV5-1 and TRBJ2-3, with unresolved D. The CDR3 covers 16 residues. Per the germline V gene, CDR1 is SGHRS and CDR2 is YFSETQ. V dropped 2 bases and J dropped 5 bases, with 18 bases sitting between them.

This sequence joins TRBV6-1 and TRBJ2-3; D uncertain. V was shortened by 6 bases and J by 5 bases, with 6 bases between the two germline ends. Germline CDR1 is MNHNS and CDR2 is SASEGT. The CDR3 extends over 11 amino acids. The CDR3 DNA sequence: TGTGCCAGCAGACTGGTAGATACGCAGTATTTT. Its protein product is CASRLVDTQYF.

The J gene is TRBJ2-4, the V gene TRBV4-1, with D perhaps matching TRBD2 (6 bases). CDR1 is MGHRA and CDR2 is YSYEKL in the germline V gene. Trimming stripped 0 bases from V and 4 bases from J, with 19 bases between. CDR3 length equals 18 residues. The CDR3: CASSQDRGNPGGKNIQYF. CDR3 bases: TGCGCCAGCAGCCAAGATCGGGGGAATCCCGGAGGGAAAAACATTCAGTACTTC.

The V and J genes are TRBV15 and TRBJ2-3, with a possible D match to TRBD1 (6 bases). The germline V and J ends were trimmed by 0 bases and 1 base, with 14 bases remaining between them. There are 17 residues in the CDR3. CDR1 and CDR2 from the germline V gene are LNHNV and YYDKDF (reference sequence). The CDR3 DNA follows: TGTGCCACCAGCAGAGAACCGGGACACGGGGGCACAGATACGCAGTATTTT. Its protein is CATSREPGHGGTDTQYF.

The rearrangement uses TRBV13 and TRBJ2-1, with unresolved D. CDR1 and CDR2 from the germline V gene are PRHDT and FYEKMQ (reference sequence). Trimming pared 1 base from V and 3 bases from J, leaving 19 bases between. CDR3 size: 18 residues. The CDR3 sequence is CASSLDWEGRRLYNEQFF. The CDR3 nucleotides read TGTGCCAGCAGCTTAGATTGGGAAGGCCGCCGCCTCTACAATGAGCAGTTCTTC.

The chain uses TRBV7-2 and TRBJ1-5; no clear D gene. CDR1 SGHTA and CDR2 FQGNSA come from the germline V gene. The CDR3 runs to 13 residues. V was shortened by 2 bases and J by 2 bases, with 4 bases between the two germline ends. The CDR3 sequence: CASSLQGNQPQHF. CDR3 sequence (DNA): TGTGCCAGCAGCTTACAGGGCAATCAGCCCCAGCATTTT.

The V gene is TRBV9, the J gene TRBJ1-4, with 7 bases aligning to TRBD1. The CDR3 has 16 residues. The V gene's germline CDR1 is SGDLS and CDR2 YYNGEE. V lost 3 bases, J lost 7 bases, and 12 bases stayed unmatched. CDR3 sequence: CASSAQGRGAGEKLFF. The CDR3 DNA follows: TGTGCCAGCAGCGCCCAAGGCAGGGGGGCAGGTGAAAAACTGTTTTTT.

The V and J genes are TRBV7-9 and TRBJ1-2; D gene uncertain. The CDR3 length is 15 residues. Trimming cost V 1 base and J 6 bases, with 15 bases left between them. CDR1 and CDR2 from the germline V gene are SEHNR and FQNEAQ (reference sequence). CDR3 loop: CASSLVGRNEHGYTF. CDR3 nucleotide sequence: TGTGCCAGCAGCTTAGTTGGGAGGAACGAACATGGCTACACCTTC.

The chain has TRBV6-6 and TRBJ2-2, with D possibly TRBD2 on 6 matching bases. There are 16 residues in the CDR3. The ends were cut back, 8 bases at V and 2 bases at J, with 18 bases in the middle. The germline V gene has CDR1 MNHNY and CDR2 SVGAGI (reference sequence). The CDR3 DNA is TGTGCCAGCTTAACTAAAGGAGGGATTAACACCGGGGAGCTGTTTTTT. Amino acids: CASLTKGGINTGELFF.

The chain combines TRBV18 with TRBJ2-1; D tentatively fits TRBD1 or TRBD2 (5 bases each). V dropped 3 bases and J dropped 1 base, with 10 bases sitting between them. Germline-derived CDR1 and CDR2 are KGHSH and LQKENI. This CDR3 has 15 amino acids. The CDR3 DNA sequence: TGTGCCAGCTCACCTCGAGGGGATTCCTACAATGAGCAGTTCTTC. The encoded protein is CASSPRGDSYNEQFF.